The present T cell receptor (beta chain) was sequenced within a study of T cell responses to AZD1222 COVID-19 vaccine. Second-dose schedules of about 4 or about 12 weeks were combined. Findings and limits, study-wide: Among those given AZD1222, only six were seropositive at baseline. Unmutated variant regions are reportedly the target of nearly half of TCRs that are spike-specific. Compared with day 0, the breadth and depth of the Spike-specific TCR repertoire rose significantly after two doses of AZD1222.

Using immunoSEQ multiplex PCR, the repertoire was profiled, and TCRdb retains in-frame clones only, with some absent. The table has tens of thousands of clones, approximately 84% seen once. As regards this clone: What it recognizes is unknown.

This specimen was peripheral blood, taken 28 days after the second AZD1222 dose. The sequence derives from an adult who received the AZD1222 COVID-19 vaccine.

In nucleotides, the CDR3 is TGTGCCAGCAGCCTTGGGAGGAGGGGGCCGACCTACGAGCAGTACTTC. Translation gives CASSLGRRGPTYEQYF. The chain couples TRBV7-2 to TRBJ2-7, with a tentative D call TRBD1 (7 bases). The V gene lost 5 bases and the J gene lost 2 bases, with 19 bases spanning the gap. The CDR3 extends over 16 amino acids. The germline V gene has CDR1 SGHTA and CDR2 FQGNSA.